This is a list of T cell receptor beta chains from one sample in a study of post-analysis software for immune sequencing data. TCRdb reprocessed the PCR reads via MiXCR and lists one record per CDR3 protein. The sample contains about 540,000 distinct CDR3 sequences, 34% of which appear only once. Sample: blood. Receptors originate from a girl between 2 and 17 years old with multiple sclerosis. Both conserved end residues are part of each CDR3. D genes are given only for firm matches. Size is stated for part of the rows, as once, few or many counts, or as a class when the clone is expanded.

v_gene: TRBV9; d_gene: NA; abundance: few; j_gene: TRBJ2-6; CDR3aa: CASSVGGVPSGANVLTF; CDR3nt: TGTGCCAGCAGCGTAGGAGGGGTCCCCTCTGGGGCCAACGTCCTGACTTTC
v_gene: TRBV20-1; d_gene: TRBD2; abundance: few; j_gene: TRBJ2-1; CDR3aa: CSAADNGGAYNEQFF; CDR3nt: TGCAGTGCCGCCGACAACGGGGGGGCCTACAATGAGCAGTTCTTC
v_gene: TRBV6-5; d_gene: NA; abundance: NA; j_gene: TRBJ1-1; CDR3aa: CASSPGPFTEAFF; CDR3nt: TGTGCCAGCAGTCCCGGGCCATTCACTGAAGCTTTCTTT
v_gene: TRBV28; d_gene: TRBD2; abundance: few; j_gene: TRBJ2-1; CDR3aa: CASTLAGGSDEQFF; CDR3nt: TGTGCCAGCACCTTAGCGGGGGGGTCGGATGAGCAGTTCTTC
v_gene: TRBV20-1; d_gene: NA; abundance: few; j_gene: TRBJ2-1; CDR3aa: CSARTRGSSYKEQFF; CDR3nt: TGCAGTGCTAGAACACGGGGTAGCTCCTACAAGGAGCAGTTCTTC
v_gene: TRBV2; d_gene: TRBD2; abundance: few; j_gene: TRBJ2-5; CDR3aa: CASTPLQRLAGKETQYF; CDR3nt: TGTGCCAGCACTCCTCTACAACGGCTAGCGGGAAAAGAGACCCAGTACTTC
v_gene: TRBV3-1; d_gene: NA; abundance: NA; j_gene: TRBJ2-7; CDR3aa: CASSQASLSSYEQYF; CDR3nt: TGTGCCAGCAGCCAAGCTAGCCTGAGCTCCTACGAGCAGTACTTC
v_gene: TRBV7-2; d_gene: NA; abundance: NA; j_gene: TRBJ1-2; CDR3aa: CASSIGTGVANYGYTF; CDR3nt: TGTGCCAGCAGCATAGGGACCGGGGTAGCTAACTATGGCTACACCTTC
v_gene: TRBV28; d_gene: NA; abundance: NA; j_gene: TRBJ1-5; CDR3aa: CASSLGPQASGNQPQHF; CDR3nt: TGTGCCAGCAGTTTGGGACCACAGGCCTCGGGCAATCAGCCCCAGCATTTT
v_gene: TRBV12-3/TRBV12-4; d_gene: TRBD1; abundance: once; j_gene: TRBJ1-4; CDR3aa: CASSLTGNSEKLFF; CDR3nt: TGTGCCAGCAGTTTGACAGGGAACAGTGAAAAACTGTTTTTT
v_gene: TRBV5-1; d_gene: NA; abundance: NA; j_gene: TRBJ2-2; CDR3aa: CASSLAQRGNTGELFF; CDR3nt: TGCGCCAGCAGCTTGGCCCAAAGGGGGAACACCGGGGAGCTGTTTTTT
v_gene: TRBV5-4; d_gene: NA; abundance: few; j_gene: TRBJ1-5; CDR3aa: CASSSDNQPQHF; CDR3nt: TGTGCCAGCAGTTCCGATAATCAGCCCCAGCATTTT
v_gene: TRBV6-6; d_gene: TRBD1; abundance: NA; j_gene: TRBJ2-5; CDR3aa: CASSGKKQGQETQYF; CDR3nt: TGTGCCAGCAGTGGGAAGAAACAGGGGCAGGAGACCCAGTACTTC